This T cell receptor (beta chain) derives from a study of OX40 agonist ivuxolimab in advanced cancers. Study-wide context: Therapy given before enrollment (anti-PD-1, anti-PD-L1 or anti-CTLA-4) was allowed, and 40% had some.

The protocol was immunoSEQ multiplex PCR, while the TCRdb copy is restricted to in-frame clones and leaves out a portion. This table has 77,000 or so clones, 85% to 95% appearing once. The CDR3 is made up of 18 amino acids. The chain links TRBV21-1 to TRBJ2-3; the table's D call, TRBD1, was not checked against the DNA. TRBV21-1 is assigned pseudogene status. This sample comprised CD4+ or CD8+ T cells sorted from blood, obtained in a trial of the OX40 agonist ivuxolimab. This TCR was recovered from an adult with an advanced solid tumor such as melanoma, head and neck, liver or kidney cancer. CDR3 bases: TGTGCCAGCAGCAAAAGGAAGGACAGGGGGCTGCGCACAGATACGCAGTATTTT. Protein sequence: CASSKRKDRGLRTDTQYF.